One T cell receptor (beta chain) is described in this entry. V was trimmed by 3 bases and J by 0 bases, leaving 11 bases between them. There are 15 residues in the CDR3. Germline V lookup: CDR1 MDHEN, CDR2 SYDVKM. Via MiXCR, TCRdb re-called the reads, giving one row per CDR3 protein. The sample yields under 30,000 distinct CDR3 sequences, 18% seen once. This entry is derived from a study of patients with pleural tuberculosis. V usage is TRBV28 and J usage is TRBJ1-1; no clear D gene. The source material was peripheral blood. This receptor was obtained from a human donor with pleural tuberculosis. DNA for the CDR3: TGTGCCAGCAGTTTCGTCACAGAGTTGAACACTGAAGCTTTCTTT. Translation gives CASSFVTELNTEAFF.